This is a list of T cell receptor beta chains from one sample in a study of cytomegalovirus exposure and HLA in healthy donors. Libraries were prepared by immunoSEQ multiplex PCR; TCRdb keeps only in-frame clonotypes and omits some of them. The data show over 60,000 clones, roughly 80% seen once. The sequencing sample was made of PBMCs. These receptors all stem from a woman in her 30s in good health and CMV-seropositive. The CDR3 runs from the conserved cysteine through the conserved F or W. The order of the fields is D gene, clone size, V gene, CDR3 length, J gene, CDR3 DNA, CDR3 protein. D genes are given only for firm matches. Clone size is shown for a subset of rows, as once, few, many or a class of expanded clone.

d_call: .; clone_size: .; v_call: TRBV4-1; cdr3_length: 13; j_call: TRBJ1-2; cdr3_nt: TGCGCCAGCAGCCAACTCTTTATGTATGGCTACACCTTC; cdr3_aa: CASSQLFMYGYTF
d_call: TRBD2; clone_size: .; v_call: TRBV27; cdr3_length: 15; j_call: TRBJ2-7; cdr3_nt: TGTGCCAGCAGTGCAGGACTAGCCAGCTCCTACGAGCAGTACTTC; cdr3_aa: CASSAGLASSYEQYF
d_call: TRBD1; clone_size: .; v_call: TRBV7-9; cdr3_length: 15; j_call: TRBJ1-2; cdr3_nt: TGTGCCAGCAGCTGGGTGGGCGCAGGGGGCTATGGCTACACCTTC; cdr3_aa: CASSWVGAGGYGYTF
d_call: TRBD2; clone_size: .; v_call: TRBV5-1; cdr3_length: 16; j_call: TRBJ2-7; cdr3_nt: TGCGCCAGCAGCTTGGGCCCTAGCGGGAGAGAGTACGAGCAGTACTTC; cdr3_aa: CASSLGPSGREYEQYF
d_call: TRBD2; clone_size: .; v_call: TRBV7-9; cdr3_length: 13; j_call: TRBJ2-1; cdr3_nt: TGTGCCAGTTCGGGGGGGTCCGGGACAGAGCAGTTCTTC; cdr3_aa: CASSGGSGTEQFF
d_call: TRBD1; clone_size: .; v_call: TRBV6-5; cdr3_length: 15; j_call: TRBJ2-7; cdr3_nt: TGTGCCAGCAGCCGACATCGGACAGGAACCTACGAGCAGTACTTC; cdr3_aa: CASSRHRTGTYEQYF
d_call: .; clone_size: .; v_call: TRBV19; cdr3_length: 13; j_call: TRBJ2-5; cdr3_nt: TGTGCCAGTAGTATACAAGCCGGGGAGACCCAGTACTTC; cdr3_aa: CASSIQAGETQYF
d_call: .; clone_size: .; v_call: TRBV30; cdr3_length: 13; j_call: TRBJ2-2; cdr3_nt: TGTGCCTGGAGTGTACGCCAGTCAGGGGAGCTGTTTTTT; cdr3_aa: CAWSVRQSGELFF
d_call: TRBD1; clone_size: .; v_call: TRBV28; cdr3_length: 14; j_call: TRBJ1-4; cdr3_nt: TGTGCCAGCAGTTCCGACAGGGGGCGCGGAAAACTGTTTTTT; cdr3_aa: CASSSDRGRGKLFF
d_call: .; clone_size: .; v_call: TRBV9; cdr3_length: 12; j_call: TRBJ2-1; cdr3_nt: TGTGCCAGCGGTAGCTCCTACAATGAGCAGTTCTTC; cdr3_aa: CASGSSYNEQFF
d_call: .; clone_size: .; v_call: TRBV5-1; cdr3_length: 14; j_call: TRBJ2-7; cdr3_nt: TGCGCCAGCAGCTTGTTCGGGTCCGACTACGAGCAGTACTTC; cdr3_aa: CASSLFGSDYEQYF
d_call: TRBD1; clone_size: .; v_call: TRBV5-1; cdr3_length: 15; j_call: TRBJ2-7; cdr3_nt: TGCGCCAGCAGCTTGGAATACAGGGGTCTTCGGGAGCAGTACTTC; cdr3_aa: CASSLEYRGLREQYF
d_call: .; clone_size: .; v_call: TRBV27; cdr3_length: 13; j_call: TRBJ2-5; cdr3_nt: TGTGCCAGCAGTGACGGACAGAAAGAGACCCAGTACTTC; cdr3_aa: CASSDGQKETQYF
d_call: .; clone_size: .; v_call: TRBV7-3; cdr3_length: 12; j_call: TRBJ2-1; cdr3_nt: TGTGCCAGCAGCCGATCCCAGGGTGAGCAGTTCTTC; cdr3_aa: CASSRSQGEQFF
d_call: TRBD2; clone_size: .; v_call: TRBV2; cdr3_length: 19; j_call: TRBJ2-2; cdr3_nt: TGTGCCAGCAGTTCCTCACGGGGGACTAGTACGTCGAACACCGGGGAGCTGTTTTTT; cdr3_aa: CASSSSRGTSTSNTGELFF
d_call: .; clone_size: .; v_call: TRBV5-4; cdr3_length: 13; j_call: TRBJ1-6; cdr3_nt: TGTGCCAGCAGCTTGGCAGGGTTTGCACCCCTCCACTTT; cdr3_aa: CASSLAGFAPLHF
d_call: .; clone_size: .; v_call: TRBV7-2; cdr3_length: 14; j_call: TRBJ2-7; cdr3_nt: TGTGCCAGCAGCTTACTCGGGAGTTTCTACGAGCAGTACTTC; cdr3_aa: CASSLLGSFYEQYF
d_call: .; clone_size: .; v_call: TRBV11-2; cdr3_length: 16; j_call: TRBJ2-2; cdr3_nt: TGTGCCAGCAGTTTAGAGGGCCTCCTGAACACCGGGGAGCTGTTTTTT; cdr3_aa: CASSLEGLLNTGELFF
d_call: .; clone_size: few; v_call: TRBV5-1; cdr3_length: 13; j_call: TRBJ1-2; cdr3_nt: TGCGCCAGCAGCGCGGGGGGGAACTATGGCTACACCTTC; cdr3_aa: CASSAGGNYGYTF
d_call: .; clone_size: .; v_call: TRBV27; cdr3_length: 12; j_call: TRBJ2-2; cdr3_nt: TGTGCCAGCAGTCCTTACACCGGGGAGCTGTTTTTT; cdr3_aa: CASSPYTGELFF
d_call: TRBD1; clone_size: .; v_call: TRBV27; cdr3_length: 14; j_call: TRBJ1-4; cdr3_nt: TGTGCCAGCAGTTTGGACAGGGGGCTAAAAAAACTGTTTTTT; cdr3_aa: CASSLDRGLKKLFF
d_call: .; clone_size: .; v_call: TRBV28; cdr3_length: 14; j_call: TRBJ1-2; cdr3_nt: TGTGCCAGCAGCCTCCTTGGCGGACAATATGGCTACACCTTC; cdr3_aa: CASSLLGGQYGYTF
d_call: .; clone_size: .; v_call: TRBV5-1; cdr3_length: 15; j_call: TRBJ2-1; cdr3_nt: TGCGCCAGCAGCTTGGGTAGCGGAGGATACAATGAGCAGTTCTTC; cdr3_aa: CASSLGSGGYNEQFF